A selection of T cell receptor beta chains follows, all from one sample in a study of identifying expanded T cells in peripheral blood. Clones were sequenced by immunoSEQ multiplex PCR, and TCRdb holds only the in-frame ones, with some missing. The table shows about 85,000 clones, with 70% to 90% occurring only once. Sequenced: blood. The receptor source for this set is a person aged 18 to 70 in good health. CDR3s include the opening cysteine and the closing phenylalanine or tryptophan. A D gene is named only where the DNA matches it firmly. Size values are once, few and many counts, or a class for expanded clones, and some rows have none.

v_call	j_call	d_call	clone_size	cdr3_nt	cdr3_aa
TRBV10-3	TRBJ1-5	.	once	TGTGCCATCGCGATTTATAGCAATCAGCCCCAGCATTTT	CAIAIYSNQPQHF
TRBV2	TRBJ1-1	.	few	TGTGCCAGGGACCAGAGGCCCGGGAACACTGAAGCTTTCTTT	CARDQRPGNTEAFF
TRBV2	TRBJ1-2	TRBD1	.	TGTGCCAGCAGAGGGACAGGGATAGTTTATGGCTACACCTTC	CASRGTGIVYGYTF
TRBV19	TRBJ2-5	TRBD2	.	TGTGCCAGTAGTATGGGTAGCGGGAAAGAGACCCAGTACTTC	CASSMGSGKETQYF
TRBV7-2	TRBJ2-1	TRBD2	once	TGTGCCAGCAGCCGCGTAGCGGGGGCATACAATGAGCAGTTCTTC	CASSRVAGAYNEQFF
TRBV5-6	TRBJ1-1	TRBD1	.	TGTGCCAGCAGCCAGACAGGGGACACTGAAGCTTTCTTT	CASSQTGDTEAFF
TRBV28	TRBJ1-2	TRBD1	few	TGTGCCAGCAGTTTAGCGGCAGGGGGCTATGGCTACACCTTC	CASSLAAGGYGYTF
TRBV19	TRBJ1-5	.	few	TGTGCCACCGGGGGCTTTGGTCAGCCCCAGCATTTT	CATGGFGQPQHF
TRBV2	TRBJ2-2	.	.	TGTGCCAGCAGCCCGAGATTGGAAACCGGGGAGCTGTTTTTT	CASSPRLETGELFF
TRBV5-1	TRBJ1-2	.	.	TGCGCCAGCAGCTTGTCCTCAGGTCCTAACTATGGCTACACCTTC	CASSLSSGPNYGYTF
TRBV7-9	TRBJ2-7	.	.	TGTGCCAGCAGCTCAAAAGGGTCCTACGAGCAGTACTTC	CASSSKGSYEQYF
TRBV7-2	TRBJ1-6	.	.	TGTGCCAGCAGCATAAGCAGGGGTGATTCACCCCTCCACTTT	CASSISRGDSPLHF
TRBV10-3	TRBJ2-1	.	.	TGTGCCATCAGTGAGTCTAGAAAAGGTGAGCAGTTCTTC	CAISESRKGEQFF
TRBV6-1	TRBJ2-1	.	.	TGTGCCAGCAGTGACTTACTACCCGGCTCCTACAATGAGCAGTTCTTC	CASSDLLPGSYNEQFF
TRBV27	TRBJ2-5	TRBD2	.	TGTGCCAGCAGCGTACTAGCGGGGCAAGACCAAGAGACCCAGTACTTC	CASSVLAGQDQETQYF